These T cell receptor beta chains were read from a single sample in a study of blood T cell repertoires in COVID-19. Only in-frame clones appear in the TCRdb table, and some are missing; sequencing was by immunoSEQ multiplex PCR. The table has some 25,000 clones, 80% to 90% seen once. Input material: peripheral blood. The receptor set was obtained from a man aged 65 to 79 with acute or convalescent COVID-19. The CDR3 runs from the conserved cysteine through the conserved F or W. The D gene is left open where the match is weak. Size is stated for part of the rows, as once, few or many counts, or as a class when the clone is expanded.

>NA|TRBV5-1|NA|TRBJ2-1
CASSSQRPGASYNEQFF
TGCGCCAGCAGCTCGCAAAGGCCGGGAGCTTCCTACAATGAGCAGTTCTTC
>NA|TRBV6-2/TRBV6-3|TRBD1|TRBJ1-1
CASSTDRATEAFF
TGTGCCAGCAGTACCGACAGGGCCACTGAAGCTTTCTTT
>NA|TRBV5-8|NA|TRBJ2-7
CASSLLTRSYEQYF
TGTGCCAGCAGCTTGTTGACTAGGTCGTACGAGCAGTACTTC
>NA|TRBV5-6|TRBD2|TRBJ2-5
CASSLLSGGRSETQYF
TGTGCCAGCAGCCTCCTGAGCGGGGGTAGATCGGAGACCCAGTACTTC
>NA|TRBV12-3/TRBV12-4|NA|TRBJ2-2
CASSPRAGELFF
TGTGCCAGCAGTCCTCGAGCCGGGGAGCTGTTTTTT
>NA|TRBV4-1|NA|TRBJ2-1
CASSQQDGWQPSYNEQFF
TGCGCCAGCAGCCAACAAGACGGGTGGCAGCCGTCCTACAATGAGCAGTTCTTC
>few|TRBV7-3|TRBD2|TRBJ2-3
CASSQAGGQTDTQYF
TGTGCCAGCAGCCAAGCGGGAGGGCAAACAGATACGCAGTATTTT
>once|TRBV2|NA|TRBJ2-2
CASSEAGKGTGELFF
TGTGCCAGCAGTGAGGCAGGGAAGGGCACCGGGGAGCTGTTTTTT
>NA|TRBV19|NA|TRBJ1-5
CASSIGPGGNQPQHF
TGTGCCAGTAGTATAGGCCCAGGGGGCAATCAGCCCCAGCATTTT
>NA|TRBV7-8|TRBD2|TRBJ2-6
CASSQQLRSGTSSGANVLTF
TGTGCCAGCAGCCAGCAGCTTAGGTCAGGGACTAGTTCTGGGGCCAACGTCCTGACTTTC
>NA|TRBV18|NA|TRBJ1-2
CASSPNLREADYTF
TGTGCCAGCTCACCAAATTTAAGGGAGGCCGACTACACCTTC
>NA|TRBV10-3|TRBD1|TRBJ2-7
CAISGQGAYEQYF
TGTGCCATCAGTGGACAGGGGGCCTACGAGCAGTACTTC
>NA|TRBV5-1|NA|TRBJ1-1
CASSWEMNTEAFF
TGCGCCAGCAGCTGGGAGATGAACACTGAAGCTTTCTTT
>NA|TRBV2|NA|TRBJ2-1
CASCPLQEVYEQFF
TGTGCCAGCTGCCCGTTGCAGGAGGTGTATGAGCAGTTCTTC
>NA|TRBV7-3|NA|TRBJ2-7
CASSLSGQDLYEQYF
TGTGCCAGCAGCTTAAGTGGACAAGACCTCTACGAGCAGTACTTC
>NA|TRBV7-6|TRBD2|TRBJ2-5
CASSSGTSAQETQYF
TGTGCCAGCAGCTCCGGGACTAGCGCCCAAGAGACCCAGTACTTC
>NA|TRBV3-1/TRBV3-2|NA|TRBJ1-2
CASSQDVGGRGYGYTF
TGTGCCAGCAGCCAAGACGTCGGGGGGCGCGGGTATGGCTACACCTTC
>NA|TRBV2|NA|TRBJ1-2
CASNPLRGRLYGYTF
TGTGCCAGCAACCCGCTGCGGGGGCGCCTCTATGGCTACACCTTC
>NA|TRBV18|NA|TRBJ1-1
CASSPFQGSDTEAFF
TGTGCCAGCTCACCATTTCAGGGTTCGGACACTGAAGCTTTCTTT
>NA|TRBV27|NA|TRBJ1-1
CASSFQMNTEAFF
TGTGCCAGCAGTTTCCAAATGAACACTGAAGCTTTCTTT
>NA|TRBV29-1|NA|TRBJ2-7
CSGRGGTAPYEQYF
TGCAGCGGCAGAGGCGGGACAGCACCCTACGAGCAGTACTTC
>NA|TRBV11-2|TRBD1|TRBJ1-2
CASSPRTGNYGYTF
TGTGCCAGCAGCCCCCGGACAGGGAACTATGGCTACACCTTC
>NA|TRBV30|NA|TRBJ1-1
CAWTSTGFVSEAFF
TGTGCCTGGACCAGTACAGGGTTCGTATCCGAAGCTTTCTTT
>NA|TRBV6-2/TRBV6-3|TRBD2|TRBJ2-2
CASSRQTSGVRSGELFF
TGTGCCAGCAGTCGTCAGACTAGCGGGGTCCGGTCCGGGGAGCTGTTTTTT
>NA|TRBV19|TRBD2|TRBJ2-2
CASRIRAGAGELFF
TGTGCCAGTAGGATCCGGGCGGGAGCCGGGGAGCTGTTTTTT
>NA|TRBV6-5|NA|TRBJ2-7
CASSYSGTTRYEQYF
TGTGCCAGCAGTTACTCGGGGACAACTCGCTACGAGCAGTACTTC
>few|TRBV5-6|TRBD1|TRBJ1-1
CASSTDRVRMTEAFF
TGTGCCAGCAGCACCGACAGGGTGAGGATGACTGAAGCTTTCTTT
>NA|TRBV6-1|NA|TRBJ1-4
CASSEASATNEKLFF
TGTGCCAGCAGTGAAGCTTCAGCAACTAATGAAAAACTGTTTTTT
>NA|TRBV7-9|NA|TRBJ1-6
CASSSFSPGDSPLHF
TGTGCCAGCAGCTCCTTTTCACCAGGGGATTCACCCCTCCACTTT
>NA|TRBV2|TRBD2|TRBJ2-5
CASSGTSGGAGETQYF
TGTGCCAGCAGTGGGACTAGCGGGGGGGCCGGTGAGACCCAGTACTTC
>NA|TRBV5-1|NA|TRBJ2-5
CASRQNHQETQYF
TGCGCCAGCAGACAAAACCATCAAGAGACCCAGTACTTC
>NA|TRBV19|NA|TRBJ1-2
CASSRTGIDGYTF
TGTGCCAGTAGTAGAACAGGGATCGATGGCTACACCTTC
>once|TRBV7-2|TRBD2|TRBJ2-1
CASTLELAGGHEQFF
TGTGCCAGCACCTTAGAACTAGCGGGAGGGCATGAGCAGTTCTTC
>few|TRBV7-3|TRBD2|TRBJ2-3
CASSRAGGSTDTQYF
TGTGCCAGCTCCCGTGCGGGAGGGTCCACAGATACGCAGTATTTT
>NA|TRBV10-3|TRBD2|TRBJ2-1
CAITHTSGGSYNEQFF
TGTGCCATCACCCACACTAGCGGGGGCTCCTACAATGAGCAGTTCTTC
>NA|TRBV2|TRBD1|TRBJ2-5
CASSDLQGSETQYF
TGTGCCAGCAGTGATTTACAGGGGTCGGAGACCCAGTACTTC
>NA|TRBV18|NA|TRBJ2-7
CASSSDSPYEQYF
TGTGCCAGCTCATCCGACAGCCCCTACGAGCAGTACTTC
>few|TRBV5-1|TRBD2|TRBJ2-1
CASSLDERGPRNEQFF
TGCGCCAGCAGCCTGGATGAGCGGGGTCCGAGGAATGAGCAGTTCTTC
>NA|TRBV5-4|TRBD1|TRBJ1-2
CASSYSGTGNNGYTF
TGTGCCAGCAGCTATAGCGGGACAGGGAATAATGGCTACACCTTC
>NA|TRBV6-6|NA|TRBJ1-1
CASSRGRGWTEAFF
TGTGCCAGCAGCCGCGGGAGGGGGTGGACTGAAGCTTTCTTT
>NA|TRBV5-5|NA|TRBJ2-2
CASSLESYRGTGELFF
TGTGCCAGCAGCTTGGAATCTTACCGGGGCACCGGGGAGCTGTTTTTT
>NA|TRBV9|TRBD1|TRBJ2-2
CASSVRGQGAGELFF
TGTGCCAGCAGCGTACGCGGACAGGGGGCCGGGGAGCTGTTTTTT
>NA|TRBV3-1/TRBV3-2|TRBD1|TRBJ2-1
CASSPGQAQFF
TGTGCCAGCAGCCCCGGACAGGCGCAGTTCTTC
>NA|TRBV5-1|TRBD1|TRBJ1-1
CASSSTGGAIEAFF
TGCGCCAGCAGCTCTACAGGGGGCGCGATAGAAGCTTTCTTT
>NA|TRBV7-8|TRBD1|TRBJ2-1
CASSIDRANEQFF
TGTGCCAGCAGCATCGACAGGGCGAATGAGCAGTTCTTC
>NA|TRBV2|NA|TRBJ1-1
CASSSRTGYTEAFF
TGTGCCAGCAGTTCCCGGACGGGATACACTGAAGCTTTCTTT
>NA|TRBV5-4|NA|TRBJ2-1
CASSPPDSLNEQFF
TGTGCCAGCAGCCCACCTGACAGCCTCAATGAGCAGTTCTTC
>NA|TRBV9|NA|TRBJ2-7
CASSVGGPETYEQYF
TGTGCCAGCAGCGTGGGGGGACCCGAGACCTACGAGCAGTACTTC
>NA|TRBV6-5|TRBD1|TRBJ2-5
CASIPGGAAETQYF
TGTGCCAGCATTCCAGGGGGCGCGGCAGAGACCCAGTACTTC
>NA|TRBV5-1|TRBD2|TRBJ2-2
CASSQKGISGGSLAGELFF
TGCGCCAGCAGCCAGAAGGGGATTAGCGGGGGCTCCTTAGCCGGGGAGCTGTTTTTT
>NA|TRBV3-1/TRBV3-2|NA|TRBJ1-2
CASSQELGSYGYTF
TGTGCCAGCAGCCAAGAACTGGGGAGCTATGGCTACACCTTC
>NA|TRBV19|TRBD1|TRBJ1-2
CASSIGDRGEGYTF
TGTGCCAGTAGTATAGGGGACAGGGGGGAAGGCTACACCTTC
>NA|TRBV27|TRBD1|TRBJ2-2
CASSSLRGQGRAGELFF
TGTGCCAGCAGTAGTTTAAGGGGGCAGGGAAGGGCCGGGGAGCTGTTTTTT
>NA|TRBV5-1|NA|TRBJ1-1
CASSLGQRNTEAFF
TGCGCCAGCAGCTTGGGGCAGCGGAACACTGAAGCTTTCTTT
>few|TRBV7-9|NA|TRBJ2-7
CASSLARGYYEQYF
TGTGCCAGCAGCTTAGCACGGGGTTACTACGAGCAGTACTTC
>NA|TRBV3-1/TRBV3-2|NA|TRBJ2-5
CASSPGDLSETQYF
TGTGCCAGCAGCCCCGGGGACTTGTCAGAGACCCAGTACTTC
>NA|TRBV27|NA|TRBJ1-2
CASSSRLNYGYTF
TGTGCCAGCAGTTCCCGGTTAAACTATGGCTACACCTTC